This TCR beta chain appears in the sequencing data of a study of shared clonotypes between healthy human individuals. Germline CDR1 and CDR2: GTSNPN and SVGIG (reference sequence). The CDR3 extends over 15 amino acids. V lost 2 bases, J lost 0 bases, and 6 bases stayed unmatched. Memory CD4+ cells were the fraction left after CD45RA+ naive selection. Original data processing: Junction-only immunoSEQ sequences carried no quality scores, so filtering differed. The table came from immunoSEQ multiplex PCR; TCRdb's copy has only in-frame clones and leaves some out. That table gives V, J and clone size, and the DNA gave D and trimming. The sample consists of over 850,000 clones, about 80% of them appearing once. A few counts support this clone.

The chain uses TRBV30 and TRBJ1-1; 7 nucleotides match TRBD1. The sample taken for sequencing was memory CD4+ T cells from PBMCs. Sample subset: CD45RA-negative fraction. This TCR was sampled from a man aged 18 to 30 in good health. Some clones in this sample may be carry-over from other donors' samples. This CDR3 is CAWSPPGGLNTEAFF. The DNA of the CDR3 is TGTGCCTGGAGTCCCCCAGGGGGACTGAACACTGAAGCTTTCTTT.